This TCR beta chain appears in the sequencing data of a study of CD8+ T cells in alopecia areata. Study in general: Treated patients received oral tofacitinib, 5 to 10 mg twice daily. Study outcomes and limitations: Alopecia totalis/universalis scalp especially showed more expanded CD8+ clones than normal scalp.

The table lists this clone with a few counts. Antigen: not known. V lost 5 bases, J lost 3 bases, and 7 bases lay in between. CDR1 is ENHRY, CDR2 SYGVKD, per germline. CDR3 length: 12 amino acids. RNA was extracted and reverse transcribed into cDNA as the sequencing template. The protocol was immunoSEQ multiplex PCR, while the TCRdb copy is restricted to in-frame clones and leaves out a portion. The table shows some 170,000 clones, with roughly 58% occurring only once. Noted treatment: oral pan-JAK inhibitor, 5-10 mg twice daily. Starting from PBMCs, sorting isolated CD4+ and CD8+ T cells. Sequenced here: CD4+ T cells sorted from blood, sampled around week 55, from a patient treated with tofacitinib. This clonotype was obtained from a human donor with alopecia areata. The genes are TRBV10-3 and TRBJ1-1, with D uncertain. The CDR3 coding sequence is TGTGCCATCAGTAAGCAGGACACTGAAGCTTTCTTT. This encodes CAISKQDTEAFF.